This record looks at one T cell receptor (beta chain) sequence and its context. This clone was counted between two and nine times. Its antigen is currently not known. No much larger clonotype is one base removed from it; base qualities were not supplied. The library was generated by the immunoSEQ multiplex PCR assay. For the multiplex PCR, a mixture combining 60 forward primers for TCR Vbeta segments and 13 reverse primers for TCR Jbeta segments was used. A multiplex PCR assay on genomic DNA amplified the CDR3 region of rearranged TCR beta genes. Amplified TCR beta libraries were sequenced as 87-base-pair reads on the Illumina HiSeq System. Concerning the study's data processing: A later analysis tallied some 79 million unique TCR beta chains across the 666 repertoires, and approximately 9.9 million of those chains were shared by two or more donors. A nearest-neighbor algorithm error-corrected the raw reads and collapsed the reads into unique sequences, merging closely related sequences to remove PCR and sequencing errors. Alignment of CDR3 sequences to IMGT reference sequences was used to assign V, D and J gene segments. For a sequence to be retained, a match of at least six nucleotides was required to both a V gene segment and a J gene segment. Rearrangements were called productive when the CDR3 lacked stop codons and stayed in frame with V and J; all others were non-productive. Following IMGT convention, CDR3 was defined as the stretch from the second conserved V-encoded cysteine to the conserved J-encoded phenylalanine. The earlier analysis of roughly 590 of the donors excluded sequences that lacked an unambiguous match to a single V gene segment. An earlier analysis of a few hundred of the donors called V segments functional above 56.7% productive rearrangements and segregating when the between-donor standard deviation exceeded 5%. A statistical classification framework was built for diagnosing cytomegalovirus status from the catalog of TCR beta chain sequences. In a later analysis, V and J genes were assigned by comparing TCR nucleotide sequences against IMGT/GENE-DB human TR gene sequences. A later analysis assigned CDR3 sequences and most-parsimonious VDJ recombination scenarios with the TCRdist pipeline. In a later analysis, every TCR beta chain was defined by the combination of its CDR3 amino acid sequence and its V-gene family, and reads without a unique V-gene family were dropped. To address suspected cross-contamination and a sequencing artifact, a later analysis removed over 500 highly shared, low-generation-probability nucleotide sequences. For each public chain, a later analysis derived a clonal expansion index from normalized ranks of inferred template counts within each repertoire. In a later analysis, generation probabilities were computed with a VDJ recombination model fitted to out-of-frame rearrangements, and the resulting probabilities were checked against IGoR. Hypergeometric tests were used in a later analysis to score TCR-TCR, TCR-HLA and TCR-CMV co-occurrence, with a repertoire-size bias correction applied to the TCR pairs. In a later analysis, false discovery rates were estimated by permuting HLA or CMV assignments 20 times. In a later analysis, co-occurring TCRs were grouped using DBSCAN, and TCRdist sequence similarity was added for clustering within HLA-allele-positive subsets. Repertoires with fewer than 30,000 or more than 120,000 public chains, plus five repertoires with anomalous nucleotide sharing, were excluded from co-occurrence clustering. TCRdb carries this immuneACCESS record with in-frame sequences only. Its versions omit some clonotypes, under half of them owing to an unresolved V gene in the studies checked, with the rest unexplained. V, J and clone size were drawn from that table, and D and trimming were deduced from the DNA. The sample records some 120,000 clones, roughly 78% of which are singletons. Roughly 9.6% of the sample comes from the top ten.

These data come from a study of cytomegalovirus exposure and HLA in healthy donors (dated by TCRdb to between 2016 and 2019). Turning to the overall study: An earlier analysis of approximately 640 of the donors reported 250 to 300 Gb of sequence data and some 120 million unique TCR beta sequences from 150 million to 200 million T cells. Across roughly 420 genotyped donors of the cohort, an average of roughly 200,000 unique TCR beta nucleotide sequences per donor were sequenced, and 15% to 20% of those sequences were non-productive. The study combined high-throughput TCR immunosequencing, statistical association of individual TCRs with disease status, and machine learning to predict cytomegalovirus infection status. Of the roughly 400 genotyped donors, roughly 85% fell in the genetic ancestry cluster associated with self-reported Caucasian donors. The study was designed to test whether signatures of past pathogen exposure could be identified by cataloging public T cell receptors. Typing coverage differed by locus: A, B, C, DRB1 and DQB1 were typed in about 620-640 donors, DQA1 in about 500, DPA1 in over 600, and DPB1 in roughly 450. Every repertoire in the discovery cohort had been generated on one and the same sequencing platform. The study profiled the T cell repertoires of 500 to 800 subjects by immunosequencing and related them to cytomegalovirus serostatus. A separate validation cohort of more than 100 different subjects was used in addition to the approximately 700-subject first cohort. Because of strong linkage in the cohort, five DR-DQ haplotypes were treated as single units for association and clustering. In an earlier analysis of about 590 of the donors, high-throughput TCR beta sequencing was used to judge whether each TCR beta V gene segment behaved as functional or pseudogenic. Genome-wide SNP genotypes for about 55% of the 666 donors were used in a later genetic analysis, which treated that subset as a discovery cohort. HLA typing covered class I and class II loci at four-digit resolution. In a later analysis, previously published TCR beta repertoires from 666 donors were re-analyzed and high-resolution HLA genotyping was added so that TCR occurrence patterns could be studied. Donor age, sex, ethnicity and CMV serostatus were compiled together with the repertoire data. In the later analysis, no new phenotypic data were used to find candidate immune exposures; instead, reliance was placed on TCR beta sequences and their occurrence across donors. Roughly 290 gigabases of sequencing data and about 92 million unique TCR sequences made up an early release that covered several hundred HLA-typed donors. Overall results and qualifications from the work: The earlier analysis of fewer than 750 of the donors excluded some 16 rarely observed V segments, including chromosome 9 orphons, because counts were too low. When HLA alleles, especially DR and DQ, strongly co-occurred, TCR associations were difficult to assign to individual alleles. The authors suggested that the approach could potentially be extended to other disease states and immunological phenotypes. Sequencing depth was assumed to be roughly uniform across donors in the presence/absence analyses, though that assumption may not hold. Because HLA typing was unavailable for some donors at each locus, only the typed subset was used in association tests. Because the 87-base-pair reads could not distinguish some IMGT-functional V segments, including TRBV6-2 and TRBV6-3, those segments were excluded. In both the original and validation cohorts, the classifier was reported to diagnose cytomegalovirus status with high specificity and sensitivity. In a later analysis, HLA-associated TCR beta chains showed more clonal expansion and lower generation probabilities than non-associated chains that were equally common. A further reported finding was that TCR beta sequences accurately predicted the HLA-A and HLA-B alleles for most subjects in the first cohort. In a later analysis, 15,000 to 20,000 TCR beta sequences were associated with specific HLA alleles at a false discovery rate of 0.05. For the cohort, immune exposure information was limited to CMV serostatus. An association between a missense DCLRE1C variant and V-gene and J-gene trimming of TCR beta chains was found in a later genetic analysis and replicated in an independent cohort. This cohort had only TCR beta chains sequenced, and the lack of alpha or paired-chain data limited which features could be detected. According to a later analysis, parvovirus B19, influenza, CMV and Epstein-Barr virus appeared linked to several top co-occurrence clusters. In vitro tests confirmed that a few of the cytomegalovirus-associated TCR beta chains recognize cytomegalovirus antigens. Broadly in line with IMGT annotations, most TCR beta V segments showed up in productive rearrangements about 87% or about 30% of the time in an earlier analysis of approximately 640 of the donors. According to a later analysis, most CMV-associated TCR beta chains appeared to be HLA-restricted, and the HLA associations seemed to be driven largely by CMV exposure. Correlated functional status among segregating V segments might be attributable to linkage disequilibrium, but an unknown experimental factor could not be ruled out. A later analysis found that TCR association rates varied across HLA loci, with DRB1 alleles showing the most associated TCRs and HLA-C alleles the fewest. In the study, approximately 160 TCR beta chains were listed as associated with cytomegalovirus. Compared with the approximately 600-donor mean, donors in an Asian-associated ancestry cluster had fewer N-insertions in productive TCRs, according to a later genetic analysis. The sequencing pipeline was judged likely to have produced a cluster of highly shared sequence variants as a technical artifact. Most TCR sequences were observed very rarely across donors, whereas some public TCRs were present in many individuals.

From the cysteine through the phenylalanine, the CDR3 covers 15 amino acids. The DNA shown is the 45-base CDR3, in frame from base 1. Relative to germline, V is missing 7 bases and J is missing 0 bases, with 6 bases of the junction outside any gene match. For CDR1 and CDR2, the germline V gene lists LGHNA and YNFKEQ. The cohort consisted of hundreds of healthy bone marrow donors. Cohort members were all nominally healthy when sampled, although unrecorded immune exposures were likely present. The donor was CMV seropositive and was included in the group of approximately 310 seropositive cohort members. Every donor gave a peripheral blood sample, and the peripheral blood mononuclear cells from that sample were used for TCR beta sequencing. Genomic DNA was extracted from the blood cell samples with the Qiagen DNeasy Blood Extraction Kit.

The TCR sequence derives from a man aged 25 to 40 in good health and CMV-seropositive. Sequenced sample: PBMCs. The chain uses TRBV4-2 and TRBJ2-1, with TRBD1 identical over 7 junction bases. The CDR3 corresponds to CASTPSGGSYNEQFF. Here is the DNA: TGTGCCAGCACCCCGTCAGGGGGCTCCTACAATGAGCAGTTCTTC.